Below, 25 T cell receptor beta chains from the same sample are listed, as sequenced in a study of shared clonotypes between healthy human individuals (dated by TCRdb to the early 2020s). The library came from the immunoSEQ multiplex PCR assay. TCRdb obtained this table from immuneACCESS and retained in-frame rearrangements with V and J assigned. These tables miss some clones; where compared with another copy, unresolved V genes account for less than half of the shortfall, and the remainder is unexplained. This sample is represented by some 980,000 clones; approximately 80% of them were singletons. The ten largest account for roughly 1.5% of the sample. Sequenced sample: memory CD4+ T cells sorted from blood. The cell subset or site label of this sample denotes: CD45RA-negative fraction. The receptors come from a man younger than 35 in good health.

The V gene is TRBV5-1, the J gene TRBJ1-3; 7 bases agree with TRBD1. Germline assignment: CDR1 SGHRS and CDR2 YFSETQ. The CDR3 runs to 14 residues. Trimming removed 4 bases from V and 4 bases from J; junction bases left unmatched: 5. This chain's CDR3 is CASSPLDRGNTIYF. CDR3 sequence (DNA): TGCGCCAGCAGCCCTTTGGACAGGGGAAACACCATATATTTT.

The genes are TRBV5-1 and TRBJ1-3; 8 nucleotides align to TRBD1. The trim removed 5 bases at V and 4 bases at J, leaving 8 bases unmatched. Per germline, CDR1 SGHRS and CDR2 YFSETQ. This CDR3 contains 15 residues. CDR3 nucleotide sequence: TGCGCCAGCAGGAAACAGGGGGAAGTGGGAAACACCATATATTTT. It encodes CASRKQGEVGNTIYF.

The chain carries TRBV7-9 and TRBJ2-3, with unresolved D. CDR1 and CDR2 from the germline V gene are SEHNR and FQNEAQ (reference sequence). V lost 5 bases, J lost 2 bases, and 8 bases lay in between. This CDR3 has 13 residues. The DNA of the CDR3 is TGTGCCAGCAGCCCTCGCCTCACAGATACGCAGTATTTT. Translated, it gives CASSPRLTDTQYF.

A few counts support this clone. The CDR3 nucleotides are TGTGCCTGGAGCCCCCCCGTGGGACTTGAAGCTTTCTTT. It is translated as CAWSPPVGLEAFF. The chain uses TRBV30 and TRBJ1-1; tentatively, D is TRBD1 (5 bases). The germline V and J ends were trimmed by 3 bases and 7 bases, with 15 bases remaining between them. The CDR3 runs to 13 residues. Germline V gene data show CDR1 as GTSNPN and CDR2 as SVGIG (reference sequence). Full variable domain (remainder filled in from reference TRBV30 and TRBJ1-1): SQTIHQWPATLVQPVGSPLSLECTVEGTSNPNLYWYRQAAGRGLQLLFYSVGIGQISSEVPQNLSASRPQDRQFILSSKKLLLSDSGFYLCAWSPPVGLEAFFGQGTRLTVV.

The chain joins TRBV27 to TRBJ1-2, with 7 bases fitting TRBD1. The ends lost 7 bases at V and 8 bases at J; junction bases unmatched: 22. The CDR3 is 17 residues long. CDR1 is MNHEY, CDR2 SMNVEV, per germline (reference sequence). Here the CDR3 DNA reads TGTGCCAGCACCCAGCGACTGGCAGGGGGAGTTCTAGAGGGCTACACCTTC. It yields the protein CASTQRLAGGVLEGYTF.

The chain is built from TRBV5-1 and TRBJ2-1; 8 bases fit TRBD2. This CDR3 has 13 residues. The V gene end was trimmed by 4 bases and the J gene end by 10 bases; junction bases not matched to a gene: 7. Germline assignment: CDR1 SGHRS and CDR2 YFSETQ. CDR3 in DNA: TGCGCCAGCAGCATGTTAGCGGGGAAAGAGCAGTTCTTC. Translated: CASSMLAGKEQFF.

V is TRBV6-5 and J is TRBJ2-1, with 9 bases aligning to TRBD2. J was trimmed by 13 bases and V by 5 bases; bases with no gene match: 9. Germline V gene lookup returns CDR1 MNHEY and CDR2 SVGAGI. This CDR3 has 13 residues. CDR3 residues: CASSAPGTSIQFF. The CDR3 DNA sequence: TGTGCCAGCAGTGCCCCCGGGACTAGCATCCAGTTCTTC.

A few counts support this clone. This sequence joins TRBV30 and TRBJ1-3; no firm D call. The length of the CDR3 is 13 residues. Trimming took off 1 base at V and 6 bases at J, with 10 bases between the two ends. Germline values: CDR1 GTSNPN, CDR2 SVGIG (reference sequence). For the CDR3, the DNA is TGTGCCTGGAGTGCGGCCAGGACAAACACCATATATTTT. Translated: CAWSAARTNTIYF.

The V and J genes are TRBV11-2 and TRBJ2-3; D gene uncertain. Germline V gene lookup returns CDR1 SGHAT and CDR2 FQNNGV. The CDR3 has 14 amino acids. V was pared by 1 base and J by 5 bases, with 10 bases between. The CDR3 DNA reads as TGTGCCAGCAGCTTAGGGACCCCAGGAGATACGCAGTATTTT. Translated, it gives CASSLGTPGDTQYF.

The chain combines TRBV19 with TRBJ2-3, with D perhaps TRBD2 (6 bases). The CDR3 spans 15 residues. Between the trimmed V and J ends, which lost 3 bases and 3 bases, there was a span of 13 bases. Looked up from germline, CDR1 is LNHDA and CDR2 is SQIVND (reference sequence). The CDR3 nucleotides read TGTGCCAGTAGTATCCACGGGGGTGGGACAGATACGCAGTATTTT. Translating gives CASSIHGGGTDTQYF.

As for this clone: Since a far larger clone is one base different, this is likely a read error. V is TRBV29-1 and J is TRBJ1-1; weak D call: TRBD1 (5 bases). From germline, CDR1 is SQVTM and CDR2 ANQGSEA. Trimming pared 8 bases from V and 1 base from J, leaving 17 bases between. The CDR3 contains 14 residues. The CDR3 region is CSSEWEGQNTEAFF. The CDR3 nucleotides are TGCAGCTCAGAATGGGAGGGGCAGAACACTGAAGCTTTCTTT. Full variable domain (rest looked up from reference TRBV29-1 and TRBJ1-1): SAVISQKPSRDICQRGTSLTIQCQVDSQVTMMFWYRQQPGQSLTLIATANQGSEATYESGFVIDKFPISRPNLTFSTLTVSNMSPEDSSIYLCSSEWEGQNTEAFFGQGTRLTVV.

The chain carries TRBV2 and TRBJ2-5; 10 bases agree with TRBD1. V trimming: 4 bases; J trimming: 0 bases; junction bases outside the gene matches: 11. Germline lookup yields CDR1 SNHLY and CDR2 FYNNEI. The CDR3 is 18 amino acids. The CDR3 DNA follows: TGTGCCAGCAGTGGGGACAGGGGACGAAGACGTAACCAAGAGACCCAGTACTTC. It translates to CASSGDRGRRRNQETQYF.

This clone has just one count. The chain employs TRBV6-6 and TRBJ2-7; no clear D. Looked up from germline, CDR1 is MNHNY and CDR2 is SVGAGI (reference sequence). The V and J ends lost 6 bases and 6 bases respectively, with 9 bases between them. CDR3 size: 11 residues. The CDR3 loop reads CASSTISEQYF. For the CDR3, the DNA is TGTGCCAGCAGCACGATATCCGAGCAGTACTTC.

The CDR3, as DNA: TGTGCCAGCAGCTTAACGGTGTTGCACCAAGAGACCCAGTACTTC. This gives the protein CASSLTVLHQETQYF. V and J are TRBV7-8 and TRBJ2-5; D is undetermined. CDR3 length equals 15 residues. V lost 2 bases and J lost 0, with 10 bases in between. The germline CDR1 and CDR2 sequences are SGHVS and FQNEAQ.

The rearrangement joins TRBV11-3 to TRBJ1-5, with D tentatively TRBD1 (5 bases). Germline CDR1 is SGHNT and CDR2 is YENEEA. CDR3 length equals 17 residues. V was shortened by 2 bases and J by 0 bases, with 14 bases between the two germline ends. This chain's CDR3 is CASSLKKGVDSNQPQHF. The CDR3, as DNA: TGTGCCAGCAGCTTAAAAAAAGGGGTCGATAGCAATCAGCCCCAGCATTTT.

The chain recombines TRBV15 with TRBJ2-2; 10 bases are shared with TRBD2. This CDR3 is 16 amino acids long. The trim removed 4 bases at V and 4 bases at J, leaving 6 bases unmatched. Germline CDR1 is LNHNV and CDR2 is YYDKDF (reference sequence). CDR3 residues: CATSTLLAGTTGELFF. DNA of the CDR3: TGTGCCACCAGCACCTTACTAGCGGGAACCACCGGGGAGCTGTTTTTT.

The V call is TRBV11-2, the J call TRBJ2-7, with 7 bases lining up with TRBD1. The CDR3 length is 14 residues. Germline CDR1 reads SGHAT; CDR2 reads FQNNGV. The ends lost 0 bases at V and 6 bases at J; junction bases unmatched: 5. The CDR3 bases are TGTGCCAGCAGCTTAGAGGGGGCAGGGGGCGAGCAGTACTTC. Translating it yields CASSLEGAGGEQYF.

A few counts support this clone. V is TRBV28 and J is TRBJ1-3; no firm D call. V lost 1 base and J 4 bases, leaving 11 bases between the germline ends. This CDR3 region has 15 residues. Germline CDR1 MDHEN, CDR2 SYDVKM. CDR3 nucleotide sequence: TGTGCCAGCAGTTTATTAAAGGGATCGGGAAACACCATATATTTT. Translating gives CASSLLKGSGNTIYF.

The J gene is TRBJ1-2, the V gene TRBV25-1; D not resolved. V lost 8 bases to trimming and J lost 0 bases, with 7 bases between them. The CDR3 is made up of 12 amino acids. Per the germline V gene, CDR1 is MGHDK and CDR2 is SYGVNS. CDR3 sequence reads: CASRRANYGYTF. The CDR3 DNA sequence: TGTGCCAGCCGTAGAGCTAACTATGGCTACACCTTC.

J is TRBJ2-5 and V is TRBV7-2; D gene unclear. In germline, CDR1 is SGHTA, CDR2 FQGNSA. V was pared by 1 base and J by 10 bases, with 10 bases between. The CDR3 runs 12 residues. The CDR3 spells CASSLVASGQYF. The CDR3 DNA reads TGTGCCAGCAGCTTAGTAGCATCAGGCCAGTACTTC. The entire variable domain, with the rest obtained from reference TRBV7-2 and TRBJ2-5, is as follows: GAGVSQSPSNKVTEKGKDVELRCDPISGHTALYWYRQSLGQGLEFLIYFQGNSAPDKSGLPSDRFSAERTGGSVSTLTIQRTQQEDSAVYLCASSLVASGQYFGPGTRLLVL.

The chain has TRBV5-6 and TRBJ2-5; D uncertain. CDR1 is SGHDT, CDR2 YYEEEE, per germline. The CDR3 is 11 residues long. The V end was cut by 1 base, the J end by 6 bases, with 4 bases between. In DNA form, the CDR3 reads TGTGCCAGCAGCTTGTTAAAGACCCAGTACTTC. Residues: CASSLLKTQYF.

J is TRBJ2-1 and V is TRBV10-3; unclear D gene. Germline loops: CDR1 ENHRY, CDR2 SYGVKD. V was pared by 6 bases and J by 8 bases, with 8 bases between. This CDR3 region has 11 residues. CDR3 DNA: TGTGCCATCAGGTCAGAGGATGAGCAGTTCTTC. Translated, it gives CAIRSEDEQFF.

J is TRBJ2-5 and V is TRBV28; D may be TRBD1 or TRBD2 (7 bases each). This CDR3 is built from 15 residues. Trimming took 5 bases from V and 4 from J, leaving 17 bases between them. Germline CDR1 MDHEN, CDR2 SYDVKM. CDR3 nucleotide sequence: TGTGCCAGCAGTCGTATGGGAGGGGGCCGAGAGACCCAGTACTTC. It translates to CASSRMGGGRETQYF.

The sample holds a few counts of this clone. The chain links TRBV10-3 to TRBJ1-2, with D perhaps matching TRBD1 (5 bases). Trimming took off 2 bases at V and 7 bases at J, with 14 bases between the two ends. The CDR3 covers 14 residues. The germline gives CDR1 ENHRY, CDR2 SYGVKD. The CDR3 DNA follows: TGTGCCATCAGTGAGACTCTGGGGACGGGTGGCTACACCTTC. Its protein is CAISETLGTGGYTF.

V and J are TRBV5-5 and TRBJ2-7; D possibly corresponds to TRBD2 (5 bases). The CDR3 length is 13 residues. With 2 bases removed from V and 4 bases from J, the gap between germline ends came to 10 bases. The germline V gene encodes CDR1 SGHKS and CDR2 YYEKEE (reference sequence). The CDR3 DNA reads as TGTGCCAGCAGCTTCGGACTGCGTTACGAGCAGTACTTC. Its translation: CASSFGLRYEQYF.